This T cell receptor beta chain was recovered during a study of cytomegalovirus exposure and HLA in healthy donors. The study's findings and limits: The listing of 150 to 200 TCR beta chains classed them as cytomegalovirus-associated.

This clone has just a few counts. Its antigen is not known. Separation from the 666-subject first cohort characterized the roughly 120-subject validation cohort, to which the donors belonged. The CDR3 contains 13 residues. Germline CDR1 is MDHEN and CDR2 is SYDVKM. The V end was cut by 5 bases, the J end by 7 bases, with 9 bases between. Sequencing was performed with immunoSEQ multiplex PCR; in TCRdb, only in-frame clones are kept and a portion is missing. The sample consists of 200,000 to 250,000 clones, more than 75% of them appearing once. Sequencing used PBMCs. The sequence was collected from a man between 18 and 35 years old in good health and CMV-seronegative. The rearrangement uses TRBV28 and TRBJ1-6, with D possibly TRBD1 on 5 matching bases. CDR3 bases: TGTGCCAGCAGTCCCCCAGGGAATTCACCCCTCCACTTT. It specifies CASSPPGNSPLHF.